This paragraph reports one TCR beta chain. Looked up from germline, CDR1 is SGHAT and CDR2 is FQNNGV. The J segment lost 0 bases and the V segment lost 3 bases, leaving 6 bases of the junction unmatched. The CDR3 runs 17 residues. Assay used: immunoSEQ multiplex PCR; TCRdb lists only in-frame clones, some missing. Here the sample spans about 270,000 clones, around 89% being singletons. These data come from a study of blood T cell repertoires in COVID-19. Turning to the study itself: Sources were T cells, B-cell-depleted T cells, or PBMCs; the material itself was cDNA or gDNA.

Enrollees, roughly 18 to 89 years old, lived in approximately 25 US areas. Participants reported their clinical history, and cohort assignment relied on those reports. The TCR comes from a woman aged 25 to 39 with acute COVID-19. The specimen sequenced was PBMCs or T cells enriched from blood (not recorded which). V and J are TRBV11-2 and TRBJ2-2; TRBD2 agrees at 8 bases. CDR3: CASSLPGLVANTGELFF. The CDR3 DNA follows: TGTGCCAGCAGCTTGCCGGGACTAGTCGCGAACACCGGGGAGCTGTTTTTT. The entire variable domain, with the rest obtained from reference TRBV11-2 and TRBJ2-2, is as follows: EAGVAQSPRYKIIEKRQSVAFWCNPISGHATLYWYQQILGQGPKLLIQFQNNGVVDDSQLPKDRFSAERLKGVDSTLKIQPAKLEDSAVYLCASSLPGLVANTGELFFGEGSRLTVL.